Below, 16 T cell receptor beta chains from the same sample are listed, as sequenced in a study of blood T cell repertoires in COVID-19. TCRdb's table, derived via immunoSEQ multiplex PCR, lists solely in-frame clones and lacks some. The table records about 280,000 clones, around 87% of them present only once. Sequenced: PBMCs or T cells enriched from blood (not recorded which). Receptor source: a woman aged 18-29 years with acute COVID-19.

The chain is built from TRBV6-5 and TRBJ1-6; D gene uncertain. V was clipped by 2 bases and J by 10 bases, with 9 bases between them. This CDR3 is built from 13 residues. Germline CDR1 reads MNHEY; CDR2 reads SVGAGI. Here the CDR3 reads CASSYENRSPLHF. CDR3 bases: TGTGCCAGCAGTTACGAGAACCGCTCACCCCTCCACTTT.

The V and J genes are TRBV7-2 and TRBJ2-3; no firm D call. The CDR3 is 15 amino acids. Trimming pared 5 bases from V and 6 bases from J, leaving 18 bases between. Germline-derived CDR1 and CDR2 are SGHTA and FQGNSA. The CDR3 region is CASSVSRISRDTQYF. Here the CDR3 DNA reads TGTGCCAGCAGCGTCTCGAGGATTTCAAGGGATACGCAGTATTTT.

V and J are TRBV2 and TRBJ2-1; 8 bases agree with TRBD2. V lost 6 bases to trimming and J lost 4 bases; unmatched junction nucleotides: 2. The CDR3 runs to 13 residues. Germline assignment: CDR1 SNHLY and CDR2 FYNNEI. CDR3 in amino acids: CASRREVYNEQFF. For the CDR3, the DNA is TGTGCCAGCAGGCGGGAGGTGTACAATGAGCAGTTCTTC.

This chain joins TRBV9 and TRBJ2-7, with TRBD2 identical over 15 bases. V shed 3 bases and J 4 bases; nucleotides not matched to a gene: 2. Germline CDR1 and CDR2: SGDLS and YYNGEE. The CDR3 consists of 15 residues. The CDR3 reads CASSEGLAGGYEQYF. The DNA of the CDR3 is TGTGCCAGCAGCGAGGGACTAGCGGGAGGTTACGAGCAGTACTTC.

The chain uses TRBV7-2 and TRBJ2-7; 8 nucleotides agree with TRBD2. Per the germline V gene, CDR1 is SGHTA and CDR2 is FQGNSA. Trimming took 5 bases from V and 3 from J; bases not matched to a gene: 12. CDR3 length: 16 residues. CDR3 bases: TGTGCCAGCAGCCCTACTCCGGGACTAGGTCTCTACGAGCAGTACTTC. Translation gives CASSPTPGLGLYEQYF.

The DNA for the CDR3 is TGTGCCACCAGCAGAGATGTTTTAGACAGGGGAATTGGATGGGAAAAACTGTTTTTT. This codes for CATSRDVLDRGIGWEKLFF. V is TRBV15 and J is TRBJ1-4, with TRBD1 matching 8 bases. The CDR3 has 19 residues. V lost 0 bases to trimming and J lost 8 bases; unmatched junction nucleotides: 17. Germline-derived CDR1 and CDR2 are LNHNV and YYDKDF (reference sequence).

The sample holds a few counts of this clone. This chain uses TRBV10-1 with TRBJ2-7; D is possibly TRBD2 (6 bases). Between the trimmed V and J ends, which lost 4 bases and 1 base, there was a span of 17 bases. CDR1 WNHNN and CDR2 SYGVQD come from the germline V gene (reference sequence). The CDR3 sequence is 16 residues long. This CDR3 is CASSALPVGGSYEQYF. The CDR3 DNA is TGCGCCAGCAGTGCCCTCCCGGTGGGGGGTTCCTACGAGCAGTACTTC.

V and J are TRBV6-1 and TRBJ2-6; D possibly corresponds to TRBD1 (6 bases). Trimming shortened V by 4 bases and J by 4 bases, and 17 bases separated the two germline ends. Germline lookup yields CDR1 MNHNS and CDR2 SASEGT. The CDR3 length is 17 residues. The CDR3 DNA reads TGTGCCAGCAGTGGGATGGGACACCCGTCCGGGGCCAACGTCCTGACTTTC. Its translation is CASSGMGHPSGANVLTF.

The chain uses TRBV13 and TRBJ2-1; tentative D call: TRBD1 (6 bases). Germline-derived CDR1 and CDR2 are PRHDT and FYEKMQ (reference sequence). Trimming removed 4 bases from V and 8 bases from J, with 12 bases in between. The length of the CDR3 is 13 residues. The CDR3 region has the DNA TGTGCCAGCAGCTCCGCCCAGGGGTATGAGCAGTTCTTC. Its protein product is CASSSAQGYEQFF.

The chain uses TRBV29-1 and TRBJ2-1; D might be TRBD2 (5 bases). V lost 6 bases, J lost 7 bases, and 16 bases lay in between. This CDR3 is built from 13 residues. CDR1 and CDR2 from the germline V gene are SQVTM and ANQGSEA. CDR3 region: CSVAPKLENEQFF. CDR3 in DNA: TGCAGCGTCGCCCCCAAACTAGAGAATGAGCAGTTCTTC.

This sequence joins TRBV6-2 or TRBV6-3 and TRBJ1-5; TRBD1 matches 12 bases. The J segment lost 7 bases and the V segment lost 4 bases, leaving 11 bases of the junction unmatched. The CDR3 loop spans 17 amino acids. Germline V gene lookup returns CDR1 MNHEY and CDR2 SVGEGT. Here the CDR3 reads CASSSPGTGGGRQPQHF. In nucleotides, the CDR3 is TGTGCCAGCAGTTCGCCCGGGACAGGGGGCGGAAGGCAGCCCCAGCATTTT.

The rearrangement uses TRBV28 and TRBJ2-7, with 10 bases aligning to TRBD2. Trimming took 10 bases from V and 7 from J; bases not matched to a gene: 13. Germline V lookup: CDR1 MDHEN, CDR2 SYDVKM. The CDR3 consists of 14 residues. The CDR3 region has the DNA TGTGCCACTAGCGGGAGTCCCTCCTGGGAGGAGCAGTACTTC. Encoded protein: CATSGSPSWEEQYF.

V gene TRBV6-5 combines with J gene TRBJ2-2, with D tentatively TRBD1 (6 bases). Germline CDR1 is MNHEY and CDR2 is SVGAGI. This CDR3 has 14 amino acids. Trimming removed 5 bases from V and 1 base from J, with 8 bases in between. The CDR3 is CASSKTGNTGELFF. CDR3 nucleotide sequence: TGTGCCAGCAGTAAGACAGGGAACACCGGGGAGCTGTTTTTT.

The J gene is TRBJ2-1, the V gene TRBV5-3; 7 bases fit TRBD2. TRBV5-3 is given ORF status, its function remaining uncertain. V gave up 0 bases and J gave up 4 bases; unmatched junction bases: 7. This CDR3 has 16 residues. This chain's CDR3 is CARSLGSSGTYNEQFF. The CDR3 DNA is TGTGCCAGAAGCTTGGGTTCTAGCGGAACGTACAATGAGCAGTTCTTC.

The rearrangement links TRBV10-1 to TRBJ2-7; D is unclear. Per germline, CDR1 WNHNN and CDR2 SYGVQD (reference sequence). This CDR3 spans 12 amino acids. V was shortened by 2 bases and J by 7 bases, with 9 bases between the two germline ends. CDR3 amino acids: CASSETSYEQYF. CDR3 coding DNA: TGCGCCAGCAGTGAGACAAGTTATGAGCAGTACTTC.

This clone was observed a few times. The chain is built from TRBV5-1 and TRBJ2-7, with D maybe TRBD2 (6 bases). The V and J ends lost 4 bases and 4 bases respectively, with 18 bases between them. CDR3 length: 15 amino acids. Germline values: CDR1 SGHRS, CDR2 YFSETQ. The CDR3 loop is CASSERGTSRYEQYF. CDR3 coding DNA: TGCGCCAGCAGCGAACGGGGGACCTCCCGGTACGAGCAGTACTTC.